This paragraph covers one T cell receptor (beta chain) sequence. The antigen it binds to is not known. No clone much larger than this one lies a single base away; base qualities are absent. These data belong to a study of cytomegalovirus exposure and HLA in healthy donors (dated by TCRdb to between 2016 and 2019). Regarding the study in general: In an earlier analysis of roughly 500 of the donors, roughly 300 Gb of sequence data and 120 million or so unique TCR beta sequences from roughly 190 million T cells were reported. Roughly 300 gigabases of sequencing data and 78 million or so unique TCR sequences were included in an early release covering several hundred HLA-typed donors. The genetic ancestry cluster associated with self-reported Caucasian donors included around four fifths of the approximately 410 genotyped donors. The aim of the study was to test whether cataloging public T cell receptors could identify signatures of past pathogen exposure. Using immunosequencing, the study profiled T cell repertoires from about 610 subjects and related those repertoires to cytomegalovirus serostatus. Along with the roughly 700-subject first cohort, a separate validation cohort of over a hundred different subjects was used. To predict cytomegalovirus infection status, the study brought together high-throughput TCR immunosequencing, statistical association of individual TCRs with disease status, and machine learning. A later analysis re-analyzed previously published TCR beta repertoires from hundreds of donors and added high-resolution HLA genotyping to study TCR occurrence patterns. Rather than drawing on any new phenotypic data, the later analysis identified candidate immune exposures from TCR beta sequences and the way those sequences occurred across donors. An earlier analysis of roughly 600 of the donors used high-throughput TCR beta sequencing to judge whether each TCR beta V gene segment behaved as functional or pseudogenic. Donor age, sex, ethnicity and CMV serostatus were collected together with the repertoire data. Genome-wide SNP genotypes for about three fifths of the roughly 670 donors were used in a later genetic analysis, which treated that subset as a discovery cohort. Every repertoire in the discovery cohort had been generated on one and the same sequencing platform. Class I and class II HLA loci were covered by the typing at four-digit resolution. Typing coverage varied by locus: roughly 620-640 donors for A, B, C, DRB1 and DQB1; some 520 for DQA1; more than 600 for DPA1; approximately 490 for DPB1. Four to six DR-DQ haplotypes were handled as single units for association and clustering, since linkage in the cohort was strong. Across around 400 genotyped donors of the cohort, an average of approximately 200,000 unique TCR beta nucleotide sequences per donor were sequenced, and roughly 17% of those sequences were non-productive. The paper as a whole reports these results and caveats: The only immune exposure information available for the cohort was CMV serostatus. A later genetic analysis reported fewer N-insertions in productive TCRs among donors in an Asian-associated ancestry cluster than the approximately 670-donor mean. The classifier was reported to diagnose cytomegalovirus status with high specificity and sensitivity in both the original cohort and the validation cohort. When HLA alleles, especially DR and DQ, strongly co-occurred, attributing TCR associations to individual alleles was difficult. In a later genetic analysis, a missense DCLRE1C variant was associated with V-gene and J-gene trimming of TCR beta chains, and the association was replicated in an independent cohort. Roughly uniform sequencing depth across donors was assumed in presence/absence analyses, although this assumption may not hold. In vitro tests confirmed that three of the cytomegalovirus-associated TCR beta chains recognize cytomegalovirus antigens. Most TCR sequences were observed very rarely across donors, whereas some public TCRs were present in many individuals. A further reported finding was that TCR beta sequences accurately predicted the HLA-A and HLA-B alleles for most subjects in the first cohort. Because counts were too low, roughly 16 rarely observed V segments, including chromosome 9 orphons, were left out of the earlier analysis of 587 of the donors. In a later analysis, the rate of TCR association differed among HLA loci, with DRB1 alleles having the most associated TCRs and HLA-C alleles having the fewest. In the study, 150 to 200 TCR beta chains were listed as associated with cytomegalovirus. Compared with equally common non-associated chains, HLA-associated TCR beta chains in a later analysis were more clonally expanded and had lower generation probabilities. Most CMV-associated TCR beta chains appeared to be HLA-restricted in a later analysis, and the HLA associations seemed to be driven largely by CMV exposure. Several of the top co-occurrence clusters appeared to be linked to parvovirus B19, influenza, CMV and Epstein-Barr virus, according to a later analysis. In this cohort, only TCR beta chains were sequenced, and detectable features were limited by the absence of alpha or paired-chain data. A cluster of highly shared sequence variants was judged likely to be a technical artifact of the sequencing pipeline. In an earlier analysis of 500 to 650 of the donors, most TCR beta V segments appeared in productive rearrangements about 87% or about 30% of the time, broadly matching IMGT annotations. Because some donors lacked HLA typing at each locus, the association tests relied only on the typed subset. Linkage disequilibrium might explain the correlated functional status among segregating V segments, but an unknown experimental factor could not be ruled out. At a false discovery rate of 0.05, a later analysis linked under 20,000 TCR beta sequences to specific HLA alleles. The authors suggested that the approach could potentially be generalized to other disease states and immunological phenotypes.

In total, more than 500 healthy bone marrow donors made up the cohort. Cohort members were all nominally healthy when sampled, although unrecorded immune exposures were likely present. The donor was CMV seronegative and was included in the group of a few hundred seronegative cohort members. Each donor provided a peripheral blood sample, and peripheral blood mononuclear cells were used for TCR beta sequencing. The Qiagen DNeasy Blood Extraction Kit was used to extract genomic DNA from the blood cell samples. Receptor amplification or capture employed the immunoSEQ multiplex PCR assay. For the multiplex PCR, a mixture combining 60 forward primers for TCR Vbeta segments and 13 reverse primers for TCR Jbeta segments was used. The CDR3 region of rearranged TCR beta genes was amplified from genomic DNA with a multiplex PCR assay. The amplified TCR beta libraries were sequenced on the Illumina HiSeq System as 87-base-pair reads. Concerning the study's data processing: A later analysis tallied roughly 76 million unique TCR beta chains across the 666 repertoires, and roughly 11 million of those chains were shared by two or more donors. To remove PCR and sequencing errors, raw reads were error-corrected and collapsed into unique sequences using a nearest-neighbor algorithm that merged closely related sequences. V, D and J gene segments were assigned by aligning CDR3 sequences to IMGT reference sequences. Each retained sequence needed at least a six-nucleotide match to both a V gene segment and a J gene segment. A rearrangement was called productive if the CDR3 had no stop codons and remained in frame with V and J, and every other rearrangement was called non-productive. Following IMGT convention, CDR3 was defined as the stretch from the second conserved V-encoded cysteine up to the conserved J-encoded phenylalanine. The earlier analysis of 500 to 750 of the donors excluded any sequence lacking an unambiguous match to a single V gene segment. In an earlier analysis of 450 to 700 of the donors, V segments were called functional above 56.7% productive rearrangements and were called segregating when the between-donor standard deviation exceeded 5%. To diagnose cytomegalovirus status from the catalog of TCR beta chain sequences, a statistical classification framework was built. V and J gene assignment, in a later analysis, came from comparing TCR nucleotide sequences with IMGT/GENE-DB human TR gene sequences. The TCRdist pipeline was used in a later analysis to assign CDR3 sequences and most-parsimonious VDJ recombination scenarios. A later analysis defined each TCR beta chain by its CDR3 amino acid sequence plus V-gene family, and excluded reads lacking a unique V-gene family. In a later analysis, 500 to 650 highly shared, low-generation-probability nucleotide sequences were removed to address suspected cross-contamination and a sequencing artifact. In a later analysis, a clonal expansion index was calculated for each public chain from normalized within-repertoire ranks of inferred template counts. In a later analysis, generation probabilities were computed with a VDJ recombination model fitted to out-of-frame rearrangements, and the resulting probabilities were checked against IGoR. A later analysis scored TCR-TCR, TCR-HLA and TCR-CMV co-occurrence with hypergeometric tests, applying a repertoire-size bias correction to TCR pairs. To estimate false discovery rates, a later analysis permuted the HLA or CMV assignments 20 times. In a later analysis, co-occurring TCRs were grouped using DBSCAN, and TCRdist sequence similarity was added for clustering within HLA-allele-positive subsets. Co-occurrence clustering excluded repertoires with fewer than 30,000 or more than 120,000 public chains, plus five with anomalous nucleotide sharing. What TCRdb holds here is the immuneACCESS table cut down to in-frame rearrangements. Part of the clones is not present; checked against another copy, under half of the missing clones reflect an unresolved V gene, and the others are unexplained. The D gene and trimming were derived from the DNA, and the V and J assignments and clone size from that table. The sample data list about 130,000 clones, and approximately 80% of these were observed just once. The ten most abundant clones make up 2% to 2.5% of the sample.

Source material: PBMCs. The receptor was derived from a man aged 30-40 years in good health and CMV-seronegative.

Read as DNA, the sequence is TGTGCCAGCAGCGCGGGACTAGCGGGAGGGTACCACGAGCAGTACTTC. Protein translation: CASSAGLAGGYHEQYF. The chain links TRBV11-3 with TRBJ2-7; 16 of the junction bases match TRBD2. From cysteine to phenylalanine, the CDR3 is 16 amino acids long. Left in the record is the CDR3 DNA by itself, 48 bases read in frame from the first base. V ends up 5 bases short and J 5 bases short, with an unmatched junction base count of 6. CDR1 and CDR2 are drawn from the germline V gene: SGHNT, YENEEA.